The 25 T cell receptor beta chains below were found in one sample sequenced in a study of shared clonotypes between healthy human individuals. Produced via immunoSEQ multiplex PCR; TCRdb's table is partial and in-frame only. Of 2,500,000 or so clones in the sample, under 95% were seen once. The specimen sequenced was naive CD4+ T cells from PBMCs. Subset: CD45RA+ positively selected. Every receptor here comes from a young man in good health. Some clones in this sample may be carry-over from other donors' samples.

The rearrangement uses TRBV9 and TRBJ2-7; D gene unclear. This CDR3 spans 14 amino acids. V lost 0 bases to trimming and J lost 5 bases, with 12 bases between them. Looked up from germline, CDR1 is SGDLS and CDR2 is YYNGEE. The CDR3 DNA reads TGTGCCAGCAGCGTAGTTCCAGGTTCGGACGAGCAGTACTTC. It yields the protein CASSVVPGSDEQYF.

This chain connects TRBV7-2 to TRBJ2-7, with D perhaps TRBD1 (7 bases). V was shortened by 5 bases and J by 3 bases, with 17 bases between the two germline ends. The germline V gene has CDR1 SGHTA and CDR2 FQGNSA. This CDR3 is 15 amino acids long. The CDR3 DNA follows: TGTGCCAGCAGCCAAATTCCTCAGGGGGGCTACGAGCAGTACTTC. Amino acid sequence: CASSQIPQGGYEQYF.

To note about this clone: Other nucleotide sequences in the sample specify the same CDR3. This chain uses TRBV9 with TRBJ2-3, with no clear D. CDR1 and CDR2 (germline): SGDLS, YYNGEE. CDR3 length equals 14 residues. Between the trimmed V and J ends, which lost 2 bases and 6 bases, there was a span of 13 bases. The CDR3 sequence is CASSVTGVTDTQYF. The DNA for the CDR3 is TGTGCCAGCAGCGTCACTGGCGTCACTGATACGCAGTATTTT.

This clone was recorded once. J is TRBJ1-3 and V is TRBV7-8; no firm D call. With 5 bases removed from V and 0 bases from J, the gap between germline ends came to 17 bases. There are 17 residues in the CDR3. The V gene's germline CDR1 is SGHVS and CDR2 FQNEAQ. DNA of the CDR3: TGTGCCAGCAGCCCCCGTTTGCAGCCCAGCTCTGGAAACACCATATATTTT. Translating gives CASSPRLQPSSGNTIYF.

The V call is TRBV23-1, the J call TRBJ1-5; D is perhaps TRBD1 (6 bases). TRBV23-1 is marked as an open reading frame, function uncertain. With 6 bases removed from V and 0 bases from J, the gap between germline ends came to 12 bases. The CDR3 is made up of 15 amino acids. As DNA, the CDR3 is TGCGCCAGCAGGCCACAGGGCGATAGCAATCAGCCCCAGCATTTT. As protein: CASRPQGDSNQPQHF.

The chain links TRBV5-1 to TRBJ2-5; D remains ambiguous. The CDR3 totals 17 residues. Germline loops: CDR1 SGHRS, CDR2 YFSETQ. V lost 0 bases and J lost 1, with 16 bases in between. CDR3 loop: CASSLGASSQRQETQYF. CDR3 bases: TGCGCCAGCAGCTTGGGGGCTAGTTCTCAGCGCCAAGAGACCCAGTACTTC.

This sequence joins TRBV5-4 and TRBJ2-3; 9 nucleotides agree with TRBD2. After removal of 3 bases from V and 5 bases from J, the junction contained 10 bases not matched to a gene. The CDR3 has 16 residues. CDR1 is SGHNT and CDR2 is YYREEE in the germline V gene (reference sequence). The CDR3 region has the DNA TGTGCCAGCAGCTCCGCCGGGACTAGCTTTCAAGATACGCAGTATTTT. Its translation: CASSSAGTSFQDTQYF.

The CDR3 sequence: CASSLLPGAYEQYF. The DNA for the CDR3 is TGTGCCAGCAGCTTACTTCCGGGAGCATACGAGCAGTACTTC. The chain couples TRBV7-2 to TRBJ2-7, with TRBD2 as a possible D gene (6 bases). This CDR3 has 14 amino acids. Germline V gene lookup returns CDR1 SGHTA and CDR2 FQGNSA. Trimming removed 2 bases at V and 4 bases at J, with 12 bases between.

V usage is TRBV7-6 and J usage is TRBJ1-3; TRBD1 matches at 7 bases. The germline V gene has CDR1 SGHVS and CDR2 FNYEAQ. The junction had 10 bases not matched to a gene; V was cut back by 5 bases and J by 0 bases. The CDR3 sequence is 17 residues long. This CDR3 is CASSPYRTGTSGNTIYF. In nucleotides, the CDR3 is TGTGCCAGCAGCCCCTATCGGACAGGAACCTCTGGAAACACCATATATTTT.

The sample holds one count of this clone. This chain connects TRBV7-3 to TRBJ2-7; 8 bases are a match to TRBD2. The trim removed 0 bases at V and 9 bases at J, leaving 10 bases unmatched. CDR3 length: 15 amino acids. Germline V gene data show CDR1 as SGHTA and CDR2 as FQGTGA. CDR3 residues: CASSLTSGSGRRQYF. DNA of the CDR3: TGTGCCAGCAGCTTAACGAGCGGGAGTGGACGAAGGCAGTACTTC.

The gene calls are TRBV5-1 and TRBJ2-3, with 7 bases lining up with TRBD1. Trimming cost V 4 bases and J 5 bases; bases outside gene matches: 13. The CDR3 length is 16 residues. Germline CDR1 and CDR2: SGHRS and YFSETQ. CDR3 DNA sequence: TGCGCCAGCAGCCCCGGCAACAGGGGAAGCGTAGATACGCAGTATTTT. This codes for CASSPGNRGSVDTQYF.

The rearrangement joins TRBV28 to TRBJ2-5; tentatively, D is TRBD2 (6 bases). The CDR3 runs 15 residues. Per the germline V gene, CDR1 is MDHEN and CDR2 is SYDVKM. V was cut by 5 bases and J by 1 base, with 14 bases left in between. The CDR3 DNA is TGTGCCAGCAGTCCCTACCGGAGGGGCCAAGAGACCCAGTACTTC. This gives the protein CASSPYRRGQETQYF.

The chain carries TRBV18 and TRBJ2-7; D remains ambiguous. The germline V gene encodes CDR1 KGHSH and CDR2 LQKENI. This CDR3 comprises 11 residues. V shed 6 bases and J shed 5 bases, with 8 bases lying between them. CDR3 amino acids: CASSLLHEQYF. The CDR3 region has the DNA TGTGCCAGCTCGCTGCTTCACGAGCAGTACTTC. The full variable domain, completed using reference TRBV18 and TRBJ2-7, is NAGVMQNPRHLVRRRGQEARLRCSPMKGHSHVYWYRQLPEEGLKFMVYLQKENIIDESGMPKERFSAEFPKEGPSILRIQQVVRGDSAAYFCASSLLHEQYFGPGTRLTVT.

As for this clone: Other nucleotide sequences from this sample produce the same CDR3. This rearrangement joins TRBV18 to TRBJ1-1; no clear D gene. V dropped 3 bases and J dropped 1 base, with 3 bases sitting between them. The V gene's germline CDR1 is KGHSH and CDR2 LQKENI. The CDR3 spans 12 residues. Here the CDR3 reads CASSPRNTEAFF. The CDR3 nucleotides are TGTGCCAGCTCACCGAGGAACACTGAAGCTTTCTTT.

Written as DNA, the CDR3 is TGCGCCAGTGCAGTCTGGGGTAGCGATGGCTACACCTTC. This gives the protein CASAVWGSDGYTF. The chain carries TRBV5-1 and TRBJ1-2, with D hard to call. CDR3 length: 13 amino acids. V was trimmed by 8 bases and J by 6 bases, leaving 17 bases between them. Germline V gene data show CDR1 as SGHRS and CDR2 as YFSETQ. Variable domain in full (rest from reference TRBV5-1 and TRBJ1-2): KAGVTQTPRYLIKTRGQQVTLSCSPISGHRSVSWYQQTPGQGLQFLFEYFSETQRNKGNFPGRFSGRQFSNSRSEMNVSTLELGDSALYLCASAVWGSDGYTFGSGTRLTVV.

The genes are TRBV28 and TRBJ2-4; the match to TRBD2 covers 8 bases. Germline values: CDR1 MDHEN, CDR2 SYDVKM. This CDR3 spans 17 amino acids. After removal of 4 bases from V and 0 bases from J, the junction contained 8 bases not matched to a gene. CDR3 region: CASSSGLGSLAKNIQYF. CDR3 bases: TGTGCCAGCAGTTCGGGACTAGGATCCCTAGCCAAAAACATTCAGTACTTC.

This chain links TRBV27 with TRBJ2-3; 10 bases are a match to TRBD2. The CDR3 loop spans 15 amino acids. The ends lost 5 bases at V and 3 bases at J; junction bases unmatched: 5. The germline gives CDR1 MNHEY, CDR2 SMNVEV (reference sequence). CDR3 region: CASSNLAGATDTQYF. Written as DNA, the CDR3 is TGTGCCAGCAGTAATCTAGCGGGAGCGACAGATACGCAGTATTTT.

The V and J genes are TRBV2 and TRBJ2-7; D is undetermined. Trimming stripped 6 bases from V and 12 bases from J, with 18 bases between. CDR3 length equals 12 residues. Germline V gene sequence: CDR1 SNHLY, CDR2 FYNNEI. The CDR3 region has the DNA TGTGCCAGCAGCCGAGCCGGACCCCGGGTGTACTTC. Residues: CASSRAGPRVYF.

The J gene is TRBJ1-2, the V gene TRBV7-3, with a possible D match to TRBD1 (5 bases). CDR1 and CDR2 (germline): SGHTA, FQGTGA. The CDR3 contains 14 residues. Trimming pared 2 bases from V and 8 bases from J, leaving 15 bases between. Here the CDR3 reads CASSLGTLGGGYTF. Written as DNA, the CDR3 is TGTGCCAGCAGCTTAGGGACGCTTGGTGGGGGCTACACCTTC.

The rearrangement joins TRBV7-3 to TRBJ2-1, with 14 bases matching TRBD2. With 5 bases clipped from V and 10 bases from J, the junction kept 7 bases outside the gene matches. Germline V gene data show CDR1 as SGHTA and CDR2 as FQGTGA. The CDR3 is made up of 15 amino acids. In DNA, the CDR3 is TGTGCCAGCAGCCCCGGGACTAGCGGGAGTATGGAGCAGTTCTTC. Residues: CASSPGTSGSMEQFF.

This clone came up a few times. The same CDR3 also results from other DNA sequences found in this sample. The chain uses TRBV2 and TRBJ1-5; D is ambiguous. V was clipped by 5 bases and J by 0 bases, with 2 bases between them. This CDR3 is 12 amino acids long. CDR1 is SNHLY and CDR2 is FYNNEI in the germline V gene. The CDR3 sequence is CASSRSNQPQHF. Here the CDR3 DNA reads TGTGCCAGCAGTCGTAGCAATCAGCCCCAGCATTTT.

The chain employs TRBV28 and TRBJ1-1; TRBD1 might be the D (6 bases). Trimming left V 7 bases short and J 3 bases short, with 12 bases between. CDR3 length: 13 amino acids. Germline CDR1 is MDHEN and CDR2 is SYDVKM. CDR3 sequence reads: CASTSRGYTEAFF. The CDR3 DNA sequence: TGTGCCAGCACCTCCAGGGGATACACTGAAGCTTTCTTT.

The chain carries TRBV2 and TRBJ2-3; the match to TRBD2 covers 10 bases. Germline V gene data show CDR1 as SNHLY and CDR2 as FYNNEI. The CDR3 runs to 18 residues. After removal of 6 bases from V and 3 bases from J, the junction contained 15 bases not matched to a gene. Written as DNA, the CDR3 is TGTGCCAGCAGAGGACTTGTGGGTAGCGGGAGGAAAACAGATACGCAGTATTTT. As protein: CASRGLVGSGRKTDTQYF.

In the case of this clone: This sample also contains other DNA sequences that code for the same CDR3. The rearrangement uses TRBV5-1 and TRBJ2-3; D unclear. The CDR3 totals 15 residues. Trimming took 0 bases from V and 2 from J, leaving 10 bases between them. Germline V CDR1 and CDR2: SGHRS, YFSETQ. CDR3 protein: CASSLVSVSTDTQYF. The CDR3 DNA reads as TGCGCCAGCAGCTTGGTGTCGGTGTCCACAGATACGCAGTATTTT.

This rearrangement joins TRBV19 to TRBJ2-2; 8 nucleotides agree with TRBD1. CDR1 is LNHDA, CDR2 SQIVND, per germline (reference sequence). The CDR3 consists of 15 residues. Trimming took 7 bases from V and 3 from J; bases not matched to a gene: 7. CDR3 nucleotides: TGTGCCAGTACCTCGGACAGGGTCGACACCGGGGAGCTGTTTTTT. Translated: CASTSDRVDTGELFF.